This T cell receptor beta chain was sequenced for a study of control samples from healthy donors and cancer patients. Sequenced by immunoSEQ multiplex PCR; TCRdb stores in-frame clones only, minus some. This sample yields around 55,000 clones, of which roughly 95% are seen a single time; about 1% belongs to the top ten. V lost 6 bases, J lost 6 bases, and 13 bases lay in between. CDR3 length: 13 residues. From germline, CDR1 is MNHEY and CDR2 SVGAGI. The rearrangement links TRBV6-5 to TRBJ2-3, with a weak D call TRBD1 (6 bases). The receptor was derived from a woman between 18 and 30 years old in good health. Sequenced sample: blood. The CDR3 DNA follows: TGTGCCAGCAGCCGACAGGAAACGGATACGCAGTATTTT. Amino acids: CASSRQETDTQYF.